A selection of T cell receptor beta chains follows, all from one sample in a study of shared clonotypes between healthy human individuals. Repertoires were generated with immunoSEQ multiplex PCR, while TCRdb's copy carries only in-frame clones and drops some. The sample holds about half a million clones, 70% to 80% seen once. The sample comprised PBMCs. The receptor source for this set is a middle-aged woman in good health. Some clones in this sample may be carry-over from other donors' samples. Both conserved end residues are part of each CDR3. A D gene is named only where the DNA matches it firmly. Not all rows give a size; the values are once, few, many and, for expanded clones, a class.

TRBJ1-3 | TRBD1 | TRBV29-1 | - | TGCAGCGTTGAGACAGGGGCCTCCCCATTTGCTGGAAACACCATATATTTT | CSVETGASPFAGNTIYF
TRBJ2-3 | - | TRBV5-1 | - | TGCGCCAGCAGCACGCAGCTAGGAGGCGGGACAGATACGCAGTATTTT | CASSTQLGGGTDTQYF
TRBJ2-6 | - | TRBV27 | - | TGTGCCAGCAGTTTACAGGCTCCCCACCTCTCTGGGGCCAACGTCCTGACTTTC | CASSLQAPHLSGANVLTF
TRBJ2-5 | - | TRBV4-1 | once | TGCGCCAGCAGCCAAGATTATGGCGCGCCGTACCAAGAGACCCAGTACTTC | CASSQDYGAPYQETQYF
TRBJ2-7 | TRBD2 | TRBV30 | - | TGTGCCTGGGTAGCGGGAGGGCCTGGAGAGCAGTACTTC | CAWVAGGPGEQYF
TRBJ2-7 | TRBD1 | TRBV5-4 | - | TGTGCCAGCAGCTTGGCGACTAGGACAGGGACCTACGAGCAGTACTTC | CASSLATRTGTYEQYF
TRBJ1-5 | TRBD1 | TRBV28 | - | TGTGCCAGCAGTTTGGGCTACAGGGGGAACAATCAGCCCCAGCATTTT | CASSLGYRGNNQPQHF
TRBJ2-5 | TRBD1 | TRBV28 | - | TGTGCCAGCAGTTTCGACAGGGGGCGAGAGACCCAGTACTTC | CASSFDRGRETQYF
TRBJ1-1 | - | TRBV7-2 | - | TGTGCCAGCAGCTTAGCGCAGGCCTACACTGAAGCTTTCTTT | CASSLAQAYTEAFF
TRBJ2-2 | - | TRBV2 | - | TGTGCCAGCAGTTCACAGGGCCCCACCGGGGAGCTGTTTTTT | CASSSQGPTGELFF
TRBJ2-3 | - | TRBV29-1 | few | TGCAGCGTTGACTCCCGAAATCGAGGAGGCACAGATACGCAGTATTTT | CSVDSRNRGGTDTQYF
TRBJ2-6 | TRBD2 | TRBV6-4 | - | TGTGCCAGCAGTGGGACTAGCGGCTCTGGGGCCAACGTCCTGACTTTC | CASSGTSGSGANVLTF
TRBJ2-7 | TRBD1 | TRBV28 | few | TGTGCCAGCAGTTATCCGGGGACAGGGACCTACGAGCAGTACTTC | CASSYPGTGTYEQYF
TRBJ1-2 | - | TRBV7-2 | - | TGTGCCAGCAGTTCGGCGGGAACCGCCAACTATGGCTACACCTTC | CASSSAGTANYGYTF